These 29 T cell receptor beta chains were sequenced from one sample in a study of human thymus T cells. Resected material from corrective heart surgery provided the thymus tissue analysed. Some clones are missing from TCRdb's copy, which holds only in-frame ones; the method was immunoSEQ multiplex PCR. Among tens of thousands of clones listed, roughly 95% were seen once. Sequenced sample: thymus tissue. The receptors stem from a girl less than two years old with a congenital heart defect but otherwise immunologically healthy.

The chain couples TRBV7-2 to TRBJ2-1; D unclear. The CDR3 is 16 residues long. Trimming left V 4 bases short and J 5 bases short, with 18 bases between. Per germline, CDR1 SGHTA and CDR2 FQGNSA. The CDR3 loop is CASSSRWGIWDNEQFF. The CDR3 DNA reads TGTGCCAGCAGCTCCAGATGGGGTATTTGGGACAATGAGCAGTTCTTC.

This clone was observed a handful of times. The chain uses TRBV7-2 and TRBJ1-2; the D is unclear. Trimming left V 3 bases short and J 8 bases short, with 10 bases between. CDR1 and CDR2 from the germline V gene are SGHTA and FQGNSA. The length of the CDR3 is 12 residues. The CDR3 nucleotides are TGTGCCAGCAGCTTGAAGGGCCGCGGCTACACCTTC. Residues: CASSLKGRGYTF.

The chain carries TRBV5-4 and TRBJ2-1; 10 bases match TRBD2. V lost 5 bases and J lost 5; bases outside the gene matches: 4. The CDR3 is made up of 14 amino acids. Germline V gene sequence: CDR1 SGHNT, CDR2 YYREEE (reference sequence). CDR3 region: CASRVGLADNEQFF. CDR3 coding DNA: TGTGCCAGCAGGGTAGGACTAGCGGACAATGAGCAGTTCTTC.

The rearrangement links TRBV27 to TRBJ1-4; no clear D. Trimming pared 2 bases from V and 5 bases from J, leaving 21 bases between. Germline V gene data show CDR1 as MNHEY and CDR2 as SMNVEV (reference sequence). CDR3 size: 18 residues. The CDR3 region has the DNA TGTGCCAGCAGTTTACGCTTAGGGAGGGAGGGAGGAAATGAAAAACTGTTTTTT. Translating it yields CASSLRLGREGGNEKLFF.

The CDR3 DNA follows: TGTGCCAGCAGCTTGGCAGTAGGTTCAACCCAAGAGACCCAGTACTTC. This encodes CASSLAVGSTQETQYF. The rearrangement joins TRBV5-6 to TRBJ2-5; D call uncertain. CDR3 length equals 16 residues. Germline CDR1 SGHDT, CDR2 YYEEEE. V lost 0 bases and J lost 1, with 13 bases in between.

This chain connects TRBV7-3 to TRBJ2-5, with 8 bases identical to TRBD2. CDR3 size: 15 residues. Germline loops: CDR1 SGHTA, CDR2 FQGTGA. J gave up 5 bases and V 11 bases, and 16 bases lay outside the gene matches. CDR3 nucleotide sequence: TGTGCCGCCCCTAGGGCCAGCGGGAGTGAGGAGACCCAGTACTTC. Amino acid sequence: CAAPRASGSEETQYF.

The chain recombines TRBV9 with TRBJ1-2; D gene uncertain. The germline gives CDR1 SGDLS, CDR2 YYNGEE. Deletions cut 4 bases from V and 0 bases from J, with 19 bases between. The CDR3 consists of 17 residues. This CDR3 reads CASSLNPQARANYGYTF. In DNA form, the CDR3 reads TGTGCCAGCAGCCTAAACCCCCAGGCTCGAGCTAACTATGGCTACACCTTC.

The V call is TRBV7-2, the J call TRBJ1-5, with D possibly being TRBD1 (5 bases). Germline CDR1 and CDR2: SGHTA and FQGNSA. The CDR3 length is 17 residues. V lost 5 bases and J 7 bases, leaving 24 bases between the germline ends. The CDR3 nucleotides read TGTGCCAGCAGCCCACACCTACGGGGCCCCTTGGAGCAGCCCCAGCATTTT. This encodes CASSPHLRGPLEQPQHF.

On this clone: This sample includes further DNA sequences coding for the same CDR3. The chain couples TRBV18 to TRBJ2-7, with 10 bases identical to TRBD1. The CDR3 spans 15 residues. V lost 1 base, J lost 2 bases, and 2 bases stayed unmatched. Germline assignment: CDR1 KGHSH and CDR2 LQKENI. The DNA of the CDR3 is TGTGCCAGCTCACCACGGGACAGGGGCCCCTACGAGCAGTACTTC. It yields the protein CASSPRDRGPYEQYF.

The V and J genes are TRBV23-1 and TRBJ2-1; 12 bases align to TRBD1. TRBV23-1 is an ORF; its function is uncertain. This CDR3 is built from 17 residues. V lost 1 base and J lost 7; bases outside the gene matches: 8. The chain's CDR3 is CASSQWHGTGGPNEQFF. CDR3 nucleotides: TGCGCCAGCAGTCAATGGCACGGGACAGGGGGCCCTAATGAGCAGTTCTTC.

This chain links TRBV6-6 with TRBJ1-1; no definite D call. The ends were cut back, 3 bases at V and 3 bases at J, with 8 bases in the middle. This CDR3 has 13 residues. CDR1 is MNHNY and CDR2 is SVGAGI in the germline V gene (reference sequence). CDR3 DNA sequence: TGTGCCAGCAGTTATGAAGGGTACACTGAAGCTTTCTTT. Protein: CASSYEGYTEAFF.

The chain links TRBV28 to TRBJ2-3; 9 bases agree with TRBD2. This CDR3 is built from 14 residues. Germline V lookup: CDR1 MDHEN, CDR2 SYDVKM. V lost 6 bases and J lost 4; bases outside the gene matches: 5. The CDR3 DNA sequence: TGTGCCAGCAGGCTTCTAGCGGGGTCAGATACGCAGTATTTT. Translation gives CASRLLAGSDTQYF.

The rearrangement uses TRBV28 and TRBJ1-5, with a tentative D call TRBD1 (5 bases). This CDR3 contains 17 residues. Germline lookup yields CDR1 MDHEN and CDR2 SYDVKM. Trimming left V 2 bases short and J 2 bases short, with 16 bases between. CDR3 sequence: CASSLRTNGGGNQPQHF. The CDR3 DNA is TGTGCCAGCAGTTTAAGAACAAATGGAGGGGGCAATCAGCCCCAGCATTTT. The whole variable domain, filled in from reference TRBV28 and TRBJ1-5, reads DVKVTQSSRYLVKRTGEKVFLECVQDMDHENMFWYRQDPGLGLRLIYFSYDVKMKEKGDIPEGYSVSREKKERFSLILESASTNQTSMYLCASSLRTNGGGNQPQHFGDGTRLSIL.

This chain connects TRBV4-3 to TRBJ2-7; D gene ambiguous. The V gene's germline CDR1 is LGHNA and CDR2 YSLEER. Trimming took off 0 bases at V and 0 bases at J, with 12 bases between the two ends. The CDR3 covers 16 residues. CDR3 sequence: CASSQDGRKSSYEQYF. CDR3 nucleotide sequence: TGCGCCAGCAGCCAAGACGGCCGGAAAAGCTCCTACGAGCAGTACTTC.

The V call is TRBV11-2, the J call TRBJ2-2; TRBD2 agrees at 11 bases. Germline V lookup: CDR1 SGHAT, CDR2 FQNNGV. With V trimmed by 0 bases and J by 5 bases, 14 bases remained unmatched. The CDR3 totals 20 residues. CDR3 in amino acids: CASSLEKGRLAGGGTGELFF. The CDR3 DNA sequence: TGTGCCAGCAGCTTAGAAAAGGGGCGCCTAGCGGGAGGCGGGACCGGGGAGCTGTTTTTT.

This chain uses TRBV7-3 with TRBJ2-4, with TRBD2 matching over 8 bases. This CDR3 spans 14 amino acids. J gave up 6 bases and V 3 bases, and 4 bases lay outside the gene matches. The germline CDR1 and CDR2 sequences are SGHTA and FQGTGA. The CDR3 sequence: CASSFDGRGNIQYF. The CDR3 DNA sequence: TGTGCCAGCAGCTTCGACGGGAGGGGAAACATTCAGTACTTC.

The chain combines TRBV5-1 with TRBJ1-1; 11 nucleotides align to TRBD1. This CDR3 comprises 15 residues. With 7 bases clipped from V and 0 bases from J, the junction kept 5 bases outside the gene matches. Germline V gene lookup returns CDR1 SGHRS and CDR2 YFSETQ. CDR3 residues: CASSGQGALNTEAFF. DNA of the CDR3: TGCGCCAGCTCCGGACAGGGGGCATTGAACACTGAAGCTTTCTTT.

V gene TRBV7-2 combines with J gene TRBJ2-7; 7 bases align to TRBD2. Germline loops: CDR1 SGHTA, CDR2 FQGNSA. The CDR3 consists of 15 residues. Losses at the gene ends were 5 bases for V and 2 bases for J; bases not matched to a gene: 9. This CDR3 is CASSPRLAATYEQYF. The DNA of the CDR3 is TGTGCCAGCAGCCCACGGCTAGCGGCTACCTACGAGCAGTACTTC.

The chain is built from TRBV20-1 and TRBJ2-1, with D unresolved. Germline CDR1 reads DFQATT; CDR2 reads SNEGSKA (reference sequence). The CDR3 loop spans 11 amino acids. Trimming removed 6 bases at V and 3 bases at J, with 6 bases between. For the CDR3, the DNA is TGCAGTGCCGGGTACTACAATGAGCAGTTCTTC. Translation: CSAGYYNEQFF.

This chain links TRBV19 with TRBJ2-1; 13 bases are a match to TRBD2. The ends lost 1 base at V and 0 bases at J; junction bases unmatched: 6. The germline V gene has CDR1 LNHDA and CDR2 SQIVND (reference sequence). The CDR3 contains 19 residues. Here the CDR3 reads CASSIVGTSGVSSYNEQFF. CDR3 nucleotide sequence: TGTGCCAGTAGTATAGTCGGGACTAGCGGGGTGAGCTCCTACAATGAGCAGTTCTTC.

The CDR3 DNA reads TGTGCCAGTAGTCCACGGACGAGAGCCACAGATACGCAGTATTTT. It is translated as CASSPRTRATDTQYF. This chain links TRBV19 with TRBJ2-3; unclear D gene. The V gene's germline CDR1 is LNHDA and CDR2 SQIVND (reference sequence). With 5 bases removed from V and 2 bases from J, the gap between germline ends came to 14 bases. The CDR3 length is 15 residues.

This chain connects TRBV28 to TRBJ2-7; perhaps TRBD2 as D (5 bases). V lost 4 bases and J 5 bases, leaving 12 bases between the germline ends. The CDR3 has 13 amino acids. The germline CDR1 and CDR2 sequences are MDHEN and SYDVKM. The CDR3 protein is CASSSHRGDEQYF. CDR3 sequence (DNA): TGTGCCAGCAGTTCCCACCGGGGAGACGAGCAGTACTTC.

The chain links TRBV19 to TRBJ2-4; 10 bases are shared with TRBD1. The CDR3 has 18 residues. Looked up from germline, CDR1 is LNHDA and CDR2 is SQIVND (reference sequence). Trimming at V came to 5 bases and at J to 0 bases, leaving 10 bases not matched to a gene. The CDR3 DNA is TGTGCCAGTAGTCACCGGGACAGGGGTATCTTAGCCAAAAACATTCAGTACTTC. The encoded protein is CASSHRDRGILAKNIQYF.

The chain joins TRBV5-4 to TRBJ2-3; no reliable D call. Germline CDR1 and CDR2: SGHNT and YYREEE (reference sequence). The CDR3 has 13 residues. V dropped 2 bases and J dropped 6 bases, with 10 bases sitting between them. CDR3 DNA sequence: TGTGCCAGCAGCTTTGCCCCTCGGGATACGCAGTATTTT. It yields the protein CASSFAPRDTQYF.

This chain links TRBV7-9 with TRBJ1-2, with D unclear. Germline V lookup: CDR1 SEHNR, CDR2 FQNEAQ (reference sequence). With 3 bases removed from V and 4 bases from J, the gap between germline ends came to 15 bases. CDR3 size: 15 residues. The CDR3, as DNA: TGTGCCAGCAGCTTCTATCGGTCAGGACCCTATGGCTACACCTTC. The encoded protein is CASSFYRSGPYGYTF.

The chain joins TRBV4-1 to TRBJ1-5, with D tentatively TRBD1 (6 bases). Germline CDR1 MGHRA, CDR2 YSYEKL. The CDR3 contains 13 residues. Trimming pared 2 bases from V and 13 bases from J, leaving 15 bases between. CDR3 coding DNA: TGCGCCAGCAGCCAAATACACGACAGGAATCAGCATTTT. Translated, it gives CASSQIHDRNQHF.

This clone was picked up one time. The chain links TRBV7-2 to TRBJ1-3; TRBD1 matches at 9 bases. Trimming at V came to 4 bases and at J to 7 bases, leaving 17 bases not matched to a gene. The CDR3 has 18 residues. CDR1 is SGHTA, CDR2 FQGNSA, per germline. The chain's CDR3 is CASSSLIPPDRGGNTIYF. DNA of the CDR3: TGTGCCAGCAGCTCCCTCATCCCCCCGGACAGGGGAGGGAACACCATATATTTT.

The rearrangement uses TRBV28 and TRBJ2-1; 7 bases align to TRBD2. Unmatched junction bases numbered 15, after V lost 8 bases and J lost 8 bases. This CDR3 region has 15 residues. Germline values: CDR1 MDHEN, CDR2 SYDVKM. CDR3 loop: CASEAGWEGRDEQFF. CDR3 sequence (DNA): TGTGCCAGCGAGGCTGGGTGGGAGGGCCGAGATGAGCAGTTCTTC.

The chain couples TRBV4-1 to TRBJ2-3; 11 bases are shared with TRBD2. The CDR3 consists of 17 residues. The germline CDR1 and CDR2 sequences are MGHRA and YSYEKL. J lost 2 bases, V lost 2 bases, and 6 bases had no gene match. This chain's CDR3 is CASSQTTSGGYTDTQYF. In nucleotides, the CDR3 is TGCGCCAGCAGCCAAACTACTAGCGGGGGATACACAGATACGCAGTATTTT.